The source of this T cell receptor beta chain is a study of blood T cell repertoires in COVID-19. Turning to the study itself: Acute and convalescent COVID-19 samples came from the United States, Italy and Spain. The analysed material was cDNA or gDNA that came from T cells, B-cell-depleted T cells, or PBMCs.

Germline V CDR1 and CDR2: SEHNR, FQNEAQ (reference sequence). The CDR3 has 14 amino acids. Trimming cost V 8 bases and J 5 bases, with 18 bases left between them. Authors' processing steps: Amplification of reference gene primers was used by the study to estimate nucleated cell counts. The assay was immunoSEQ multiplex PCR, and TCRdb's table has in-frame clones only and misses some. The V and J calls and clone size come from that table; D and trimming were worked out from the DNA. The sample yields some 220,000 clones, approximately 80% seen once. The sample comprised peripheral blood. The clonotype comes from a human donor in a cohort sampled during active COVID-19. V and J are TRBV7-9 and TRBJ2-5; possible D gene TRBD2, 6 bases. The CDR3: CASVRLGGIETQYF. CDR3 sequence (DNA): TGTGCCAGCGTCCGACTCGGCGGGATTGAGACCCAGTACTTC.